Here is one T cell receptor beta chain with its context. Antigen specificity is unknown. Alongside a J-beta primer mix, a sample-barcoded 5' primer served in a second PCR lasting 7 to 11 cycles. Tagging of each cDNA molecule was performed by a template-switch adaptor with 12 random nucleotides. Each CDR3 protein is one row after TCRdb ran MiXCR on the 5' RACE reads. The sample lists 1.5 million to 2 million distinct CDR3 sequences, around half occurring once. The record originates from a study of blood T cells in healthy people across ages. General study points: Possibly confounding the expanded clonotype changes was the fact that donor CMV status was unknown. Bulk PBMC profiling left naive and antigen-experienced comparisons inconclusive.

The CDR3 is 13 residues long. This receptor was obtained from a woman in her forties in good health. Source material: blood. The rearrangement joins TRBV12-3 or TRBV12-4 to TRBJ2-5; D ambiguous. The J call may not be correct, given that the DNA end is closer to TRBJ2-7. For the CDR3, the DNA is TGTGCCAGCAGTGACCAGCTTGGATACGAGCAGTACTTC. It codes for CASSDQLGYEQYF.